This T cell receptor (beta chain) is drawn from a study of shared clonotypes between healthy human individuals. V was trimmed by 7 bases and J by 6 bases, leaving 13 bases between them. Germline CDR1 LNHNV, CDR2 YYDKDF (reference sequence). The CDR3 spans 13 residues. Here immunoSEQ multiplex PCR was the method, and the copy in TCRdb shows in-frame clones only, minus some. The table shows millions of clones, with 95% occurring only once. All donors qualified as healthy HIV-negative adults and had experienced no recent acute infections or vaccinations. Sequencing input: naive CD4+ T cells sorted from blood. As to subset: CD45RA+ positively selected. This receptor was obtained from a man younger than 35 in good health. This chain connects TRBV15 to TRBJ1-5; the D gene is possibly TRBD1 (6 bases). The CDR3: CATNRDKGQPQHF. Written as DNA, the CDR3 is TGTGCCACCAACAGGGATAAGGGTCAGCCCCAGCATTTT.